This note documents a single T cell receptor beta chain sequence. Its specificity is unknown. This record comes from a study of CD8+ T cells in alopecia areata. Study context: Tofacitinib lasted 6 to 18 months, then 6 months off drug.

Treatment reported: oral pan-JAK inhibitor, 5-10 mg twice daily. Obtained from alopecia areata patients were lesional scalp punch biopsies along with peripheral blood. Trimming removed 7 bases from V and 5 bases from J; junction bases left unmatched: 9. CDR3 size: 13 residues. The germline CDR1 and CDR2 sequences are SQVTM and ANQGSEA. RNA extraction was followed by reverse transcription into cDNA, which acted as the sequencing template. Data came from immunoSEQ multiplex PCR; TCRdb stores just in-frame clones and leaves some out. This table holds more than 100,000 clones, 50% to 55% found once. Findings and limits, study-wide: The presence of one nonresponder keeps the tie between baseline CD8+ expansion and response uncertain. More clonal than normal scalp was lesional scalp, particularly alopecia totalis/universalis.

The J gene is TRBJ1-1, the V gene TRBV29-1; 8 bases align to TRBD1. The starting material was CD4+ T cells sorted from blood, obtained at week 4, from a patient treated with tofacitinib. This sequence was found in a human donor with alopecia areata. Written as DNA, the CDR3 is TGCAGCGCCAAGACAGGGGTTACGACTGAAGCTTTCTTT. Its translation is CSAKTGVTTEAFF. Combining the CDR3 with reference TRBV29-1 and TRBJ1-1 gives the whole variable domain SAVISQKPSRDICQRGTSLTIQCQVDSQVTMMFWYRQQPGQSLTLIATANQGSEATYESGFVIDKFPISRPNLTFSTLTVSNMSPEDSSIYLCSAKTGVTTEAFFGQGTRLTVV.